Sequencing of this T cell receptor beta chain was carried out in a study of blood T cells in healthy people across ages. Study results and caveats: Lack of knowledge of donor CMV status possibly confounded expanded clonotype changes. More naive CD4+ cells and higher diversity were found in long-lived than in aged donors.

Each individual donor underwent a draw of roughly 10 milliliters of peripheral blood. This clonotype has only a few counts. The antigen is not known. PCR was performed a second time for about 6 to 12 cycles using a sample-barcoded 5' primer and a J-beta primer mix. TCRdb re-called the 5' RACE reads with MiXCR, one entry per CDR3 protein. The data show 1.5 million to 2 million distinct CDR3 sequences, just under 50% seen once. The specimen sequenced was blood. The source of this sequence is a woman aged 40 to 55 in good health.

CDR3 region: CASRWDSTDTQYF. DNA for the CDR3: TGTGCCAGCAGGTGGGACAGCACAGATACGCAGTATTTT. The chain employs TRBV6-5 and TRBJ2-3; either TRBD1 or TRBD2 may supply D (5 bases each). V was trimmed by 6 bases and J by 0 bases, leaving 7 bases between them. Per the germline V gene, CDR1 is MNHEY and CDR2 is SVGAGI. CDR3 length equals 13 residues.